The rows below give T cell receptor beta chains drawn from one sample of a study of blood T cells in healthy people across ages. TCRdb passed the 5' RACE reads through MiXCR, listing each CDR3 protein once. The sample lists 1.5 million to 2 million distinct CDR3 sequences; 28% were seen once. The sample comprised blood. These receptor sequences come from a woman aged 30 to 39 in good health. Both conserved end residues are part of each CDR3. A D gene is named only where the DNA matches it firmly. The size of a clone is reported for some rows only, either as once, few or many, or as a class for expanded clones.

D	V	size	J	DNA	CDR3
.	TRBV12-3/TRBV12-4	.	TRBJ1-2	TGTGCCAGCACCACCAGAGGGCCTAACTATGGCTACACCTTC	CASTTRGPNYGYTF
TRBD2	TRBV20-1	.	TRBJ2-1	TGCAGTGCCCAAGGGGTAGCGGGAGGAGGGGATGAGCAGTTCTTC	CSAQGVAGGGDEQFF
.	TRBV21-1	few	TRBJ1-1	TGTGCCAGCAACGACAGTCTGAACACTGAAGCTTTCTTT	CASNDSLNTEAFF
.	TRBV7-2	.	TRBJ2-7	TGTGCCAGCAGCTTATCAGGACAGAGAGTCGTCGGCTACGAGCAGTACTTC	CASSLSGQRVVGYEQYF
.	TRBV12-3/TRBV12-4	many	TRBJ2-1	TGTGCCAGCAGTATCTATAGCGGTAACAATGAGCAGTTCTTC	CASSIYSGNNEQFF
TRBD2	TRBV20-1	.	TRBJ2-7	TGCAGTGCTGGCGGGAAACTTGGGACTAGCGGGATTTACGAGCAGTACTTC	CSAGGKLGTSGIYEQYF
TRBD2	TRBV5-5	few	TRBJ2-1	TGTGCCAGCAGCCCAGTCCAGGTAGCGGGCAATGAGCAGTTCTTC	CASSPVQVAGNEQFF
.	TRBV6-6	.	TRBJ1-2	TGTGCCAGCGGTTATGAGGGCGGCTCTCCTTCCTACACCTTC	CASGYEGGSPSYTF
.	TRBV20-1	.	TRBJ2-1	TGCAGTGCTAGAGATCGCGTATACAATGAGCAGTTCTTC	CSARDRVYNEQFF
TRBD1	TRBV7-3	.	TRBJ2-3	TGTGCCAGCAGCTTAGATGGGACAGGGGGCGGTACGCAGTATTTT	CASSLDGTGGGTQYF